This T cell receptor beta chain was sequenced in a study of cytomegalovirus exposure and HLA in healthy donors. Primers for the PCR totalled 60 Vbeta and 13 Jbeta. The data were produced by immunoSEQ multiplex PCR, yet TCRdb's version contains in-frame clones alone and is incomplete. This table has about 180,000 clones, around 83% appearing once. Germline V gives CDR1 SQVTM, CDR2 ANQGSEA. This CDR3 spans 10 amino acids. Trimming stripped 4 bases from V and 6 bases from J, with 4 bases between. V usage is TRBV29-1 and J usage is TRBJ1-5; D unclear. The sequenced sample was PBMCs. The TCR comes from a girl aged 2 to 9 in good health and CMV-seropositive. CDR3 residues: CSVGVQPQHF. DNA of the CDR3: TGCAGCGTTGGAGTTCAGCCCCAGCATTTT.